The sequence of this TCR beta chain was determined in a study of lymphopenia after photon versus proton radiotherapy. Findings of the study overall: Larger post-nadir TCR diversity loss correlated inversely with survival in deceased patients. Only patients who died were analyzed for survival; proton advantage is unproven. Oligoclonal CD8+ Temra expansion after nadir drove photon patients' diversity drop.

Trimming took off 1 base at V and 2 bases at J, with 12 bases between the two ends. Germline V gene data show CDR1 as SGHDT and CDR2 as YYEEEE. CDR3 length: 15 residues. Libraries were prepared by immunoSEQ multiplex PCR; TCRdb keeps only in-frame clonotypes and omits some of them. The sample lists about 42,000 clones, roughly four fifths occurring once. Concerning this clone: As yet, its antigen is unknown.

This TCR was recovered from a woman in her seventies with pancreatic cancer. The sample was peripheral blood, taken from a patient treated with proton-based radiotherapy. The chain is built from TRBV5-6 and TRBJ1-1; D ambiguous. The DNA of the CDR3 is TGTGCCAGCAGCTTGATCGGGGAGAGAAACACTGAAGCTTTCTTT. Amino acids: CASSLIGERNTEAFF.